This T cell receptor (beta chain) appears in the sequencing data of a study of blood T cell repertoires in COVID-19. As for the study in general: Spain, Italy and the United States supplied samples that represented acute and convalescent COVID-19. PBMCs, B-cell-depleted T cells, or T cells were the source of the cDNA or gDNA that made up the material.

The CDR3 extends over 12 amino acids. Germline CDR1 WSHSY, CDR2 SAAADI. The V end was cut by 4 bases, the J end by 2 bases, with 5 bases between. How the authors handled the data: Amplification of reference gene primers provided the estimated nucleated cell counts. Profiled with immunoSEQ multiplex PCR; TCRdb holds only in-frame clones, not every one. Clone size and the V and J calls come from that table; the DNA yielded D and trimming. The sample contains approximately 160,000 clones, around 84% of which appear only once. This TCR was sampled from a woman older than 75 with acute or convalescent COVID-19. Sample: peripheral blood. The chain joins TRBV10-2 to TRBJ1-2; D is possibly TRBD1 (5 bases). CDR3 sequence: CASSGQNYGYTF. CDR3 DNA: TGCGCCAGCAGTGGACAGAACTATGGCTACACCTTC.